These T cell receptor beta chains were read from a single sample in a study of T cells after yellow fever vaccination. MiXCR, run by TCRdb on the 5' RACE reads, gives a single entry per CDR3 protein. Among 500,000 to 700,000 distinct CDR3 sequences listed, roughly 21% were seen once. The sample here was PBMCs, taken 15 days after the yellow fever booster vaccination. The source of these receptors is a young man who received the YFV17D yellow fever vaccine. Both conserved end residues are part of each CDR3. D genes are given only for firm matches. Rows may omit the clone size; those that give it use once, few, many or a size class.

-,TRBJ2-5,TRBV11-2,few,TGTGCCAGCAGCTTAAAGTTCGAGCTTTCTAGCGCTCAAGAGACCCAGTACTTC,CASSLKFELSSAQETQYF
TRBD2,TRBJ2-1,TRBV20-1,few,TGCAGCCCAGGGCGGGAGCCAGGCAATGAGCAGTTCTTC,CSPGREPGNEQFF
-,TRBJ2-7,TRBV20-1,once,TGCAGTGCTAGAGATGGGGGACGGAGCCTCTACGAGCAGTACTTC,CSARDGGRSLYEQYF
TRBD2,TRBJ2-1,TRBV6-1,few,TGTGCCAGCAGGGGGACTAGCGTCTACAATGAGCAGTTCTTC,CASRGTSVYNEQFF
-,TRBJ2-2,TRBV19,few,TGTGCCAGCGTCAAAGGGGGGGGCCGCACCGGGGAGCTGTTTTTT,CASVKGGGRTGELFF
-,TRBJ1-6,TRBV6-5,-,TGTGCCAGCAGTTTCTCCGGGACACCCCGTGAACCCCTCCACTTT,CASSFSGTPREPLHF
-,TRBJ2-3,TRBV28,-,TGTGCCAGCAGCCCCCGGGCCGCAACATACACGCAGTATTTT,CASSPRAATYTQYF
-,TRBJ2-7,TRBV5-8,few,TGTGCCAGCAGCCCTACTAGGGTCCACGACGAGCAGTACTTC,CASSPTRVHDEQYF
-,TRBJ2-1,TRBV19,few,TGTGCCAGTAGTACCTCGGCGGCCAGCTCCTACAATGAGCAGTTCTTC,CASSTSAASSYNEQFF
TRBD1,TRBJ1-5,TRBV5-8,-,TGTGCCAGCAGCCTACCGACAGGGGGCTTTGGCAATCAGCCCCAGCATTTT,CASSLPTGGFGNQPQHF
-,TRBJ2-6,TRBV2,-,TGTGCCAGCAGAGGTTTCAGCGGCAGGAATACTGGGGCCAACGTCCTGACTTTC,CASRGFSGRNTGANVLTF
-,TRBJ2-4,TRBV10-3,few,TGTGCCATCAGTGAGTCCTCCCTAGCCAAAAACATTCAGTACTTC,CAISESSLAKNIQYF
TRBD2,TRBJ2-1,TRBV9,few,TGTGCCAGCAGCAAGGGGTCAGGTAGCGGGAGGGCCTTAGGTTTCTATGAGCAGTTCTTC,CASSKGSGSGRALGFYEQFF
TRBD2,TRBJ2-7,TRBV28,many,TGTGCCAGCAGTTTTCAGACTAGCGGGACCCCTGAGCAGTACTTC,CASSFQTSGTPEQYF
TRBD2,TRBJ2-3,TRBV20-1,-,TGCAGTGCTAGGACTAGCGGACGGGGAGATACGCAGTATTTT,CSARTSGRGDTQYF
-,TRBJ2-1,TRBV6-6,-,TGTGCCACCCTCAGTAACAATGAGCAGTTCTTC,CATLSNNEQFF
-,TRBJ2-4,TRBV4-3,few,TGCGCCAGCAGCCAGGCCTTAAGAAACATTCAGTACTTC,CASSQALRNIQYF
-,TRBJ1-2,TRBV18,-,TGTGCCAGCTCACCTGTCTCGGACCGAAACTATGGCTACACCTTC,CASSPVSDRNYGYTF
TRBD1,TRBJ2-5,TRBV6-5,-,TGTGCCAGCAGTTACTCGCGACAGGGGTCGAAGACCCAGTACTTC,CASSYSRQGSKTQYF
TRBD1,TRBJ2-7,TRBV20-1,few,TGCAGTGCTAGAGGTCACCCGGGACAGGATCCCTACGAGCAGTACTTC,CSARGHPGQDPYEQYF
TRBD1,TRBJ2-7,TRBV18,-,TGTGCCAGCTCACGGGACAGGGCTGGAAGGGTCTACGAGCAGTACTTC,CASSRDRAGRVYEQYF
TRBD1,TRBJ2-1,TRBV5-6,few,TGTGCCAGCAGCGTCGGGACAGGGTTCAATGAGCAGTTCTTC,CASSVGTGFNEQFF
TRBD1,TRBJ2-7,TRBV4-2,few,TGTGCCAGCAGCCGAGAGGGACAGGGCGCCTCCTACGAGCAGTACTTC,CASSREGQGASYEQYF
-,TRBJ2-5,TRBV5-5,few,TGTGCCAGCAGCGTAACTAGCAGGACGTGGGAGACCCAGTACTTC,CASSVTSRTWETQYF
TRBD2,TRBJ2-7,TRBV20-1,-,TGCAGTGCTAGAGATGACCAGCGGGGGTTATACGAGCAGTACTTC,CSARDDQRGLYEQYF
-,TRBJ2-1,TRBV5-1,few,TGCGCCAGCAGCTTGAGGGAAAGCTCCTACAATGAGCAGTTCTTC,CASSLRESSYNEQFF
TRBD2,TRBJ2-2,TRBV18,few,TGTGCCAGCTCACCACCTGGACTAGCGGGAGGCGGGGAGCTGTTTTTT,CASSPPGLAGGGELFF
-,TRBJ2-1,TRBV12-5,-,TGTGCTAGTGGTTTAGGACTCCTGAACAATGAGCAGTTCTTC,CASGLGLLNNEQFF
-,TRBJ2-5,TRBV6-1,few,TGTGCCAGCAGCCGGACAAGGGAAGAGACCCAGTACTTC,CASSRTREETQYF
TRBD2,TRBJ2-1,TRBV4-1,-,TGCGCCAGCAGCCAAGATATAACTAGCGGAACCTACAATGAGCAGTTCTTC,CASSQDITSGTYNEQFF
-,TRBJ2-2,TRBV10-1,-,TGCGCCAGCAGTGTGACTAGGAGTAGCACCGGGGAGCTGTTTTTT,CASSVTRSSTGELFF